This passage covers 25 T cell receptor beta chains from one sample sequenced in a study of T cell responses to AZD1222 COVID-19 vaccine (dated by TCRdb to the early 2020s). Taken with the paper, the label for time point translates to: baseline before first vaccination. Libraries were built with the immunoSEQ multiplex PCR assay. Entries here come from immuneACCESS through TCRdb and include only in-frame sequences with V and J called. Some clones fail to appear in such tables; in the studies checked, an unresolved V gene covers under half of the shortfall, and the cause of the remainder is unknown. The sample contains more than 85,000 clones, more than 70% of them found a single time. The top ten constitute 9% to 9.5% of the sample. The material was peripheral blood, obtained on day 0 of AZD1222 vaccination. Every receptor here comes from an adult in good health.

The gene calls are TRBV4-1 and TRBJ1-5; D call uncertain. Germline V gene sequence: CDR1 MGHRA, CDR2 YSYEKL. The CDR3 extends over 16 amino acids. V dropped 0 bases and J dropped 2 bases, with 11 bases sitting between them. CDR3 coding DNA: TGCGCCAGCAGCCAAGATAGGCTCGCGGGCAATCAGCCCCAGCATTTT. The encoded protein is CASSQDRLAGNQPQHF.

The CDR3 region is CASSLGAGGPGDEQFF. In DNA, the CDR3 is TGTGCCAGCAGCTTGGGAGCGGGAGGGCCTGGAGATGAGCAGTTCTTC. This sequence joins TRBV7-8 and TRBJ2-1; TRBD2 matches at 10 bases. Germline trimming cut 3 bases from V and 8 bases from J; bases unmatched to any gene: 10. CDR1 is SGHVS, CDR2 FQNEAQ, per germline. The CDR3 is 16 amino acids.

The CDR3 bases are TGTGCCACCAGTGACCCCCGGGACAGGGGGAATCAGCCCCAGCATTTT. Protein: CATSDPRDRGNQPQHF. The chain recombines TRBV24-1 with TRBJ1-5; 11 bases line up with TRBD1. The CDR3 is made up of 16 amino acids. The ends lost 4 bases at V and 4 bases at J; junction bases unmatched: 5. Germline V gene sequence: CDR1 KGHDR, CDR2 SFDVKD.

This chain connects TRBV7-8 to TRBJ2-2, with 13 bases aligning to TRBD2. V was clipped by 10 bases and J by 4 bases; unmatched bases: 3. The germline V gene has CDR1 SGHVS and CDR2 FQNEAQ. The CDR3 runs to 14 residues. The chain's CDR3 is CATGLAGITGELFF. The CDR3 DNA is TGTGCCACGGGACTAGCGGGAATCACCGGGGAGCTGTTTTTT.

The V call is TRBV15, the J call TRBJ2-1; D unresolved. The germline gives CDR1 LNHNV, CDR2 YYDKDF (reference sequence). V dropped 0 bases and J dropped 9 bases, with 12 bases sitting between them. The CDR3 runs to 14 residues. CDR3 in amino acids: CATSREPLRAEQFF. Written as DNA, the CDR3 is TGTGCCACCAGCAGAGAGCCTCTGAGAGCTGAGCAGTTCTTC.

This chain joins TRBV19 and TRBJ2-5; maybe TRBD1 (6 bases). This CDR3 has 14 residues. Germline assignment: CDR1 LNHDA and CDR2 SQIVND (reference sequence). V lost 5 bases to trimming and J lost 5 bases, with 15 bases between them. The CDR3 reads CASSVYQGTETQYF. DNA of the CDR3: TGTGCCAGTAGTGTCTATCAGGGGACCGAGACCCAGTACTTC. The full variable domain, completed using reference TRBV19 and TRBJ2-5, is DGGITQSPKYLFRKEGQNVTLSCEQNLNHDAMYWYRQDPGQGLRLIYYSQIVNDFQKGDIAEGYSVSREKKESFPLTVTSAQKNPTAFYLCASSVYQGTETQYFGPGTRLLVL.

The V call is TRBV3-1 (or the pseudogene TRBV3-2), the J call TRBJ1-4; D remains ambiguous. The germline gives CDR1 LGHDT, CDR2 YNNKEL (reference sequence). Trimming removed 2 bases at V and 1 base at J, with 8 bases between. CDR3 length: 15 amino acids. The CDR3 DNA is TGTGCCAGCAGCCAACCCAGCGTAACTAATGAAAAACTGTTTTTT. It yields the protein CASSQPSVTNEKLFF.

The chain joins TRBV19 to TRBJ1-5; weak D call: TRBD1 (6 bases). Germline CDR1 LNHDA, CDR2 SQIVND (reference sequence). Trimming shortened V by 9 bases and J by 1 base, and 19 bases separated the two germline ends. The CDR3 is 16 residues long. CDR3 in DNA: TGTGCCAGCGTCCTGCAGGGGCGGGGAAGCAATCAGCCCCAGCATTTT. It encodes CASVLQGRGSNQPQHF.

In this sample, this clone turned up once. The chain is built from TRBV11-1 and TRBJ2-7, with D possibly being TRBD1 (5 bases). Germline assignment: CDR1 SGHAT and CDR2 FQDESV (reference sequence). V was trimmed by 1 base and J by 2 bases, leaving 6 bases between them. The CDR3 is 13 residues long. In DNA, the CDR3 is TGTGCCAGCAGCTTAGGACAGACCTACGAGCAGTACTTC. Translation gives CASSLGQTYEQYF. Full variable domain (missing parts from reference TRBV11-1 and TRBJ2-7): EAEVAQSPRYKITEKSQAVAFWCDPISGHATLYWYRQILGQGPELLVQFQDESVVDDSQLPKDRFSAERLKGVDSTLKIQPAELGDSAMYLCASSLGQTYEQYFGPGTRLTVT.

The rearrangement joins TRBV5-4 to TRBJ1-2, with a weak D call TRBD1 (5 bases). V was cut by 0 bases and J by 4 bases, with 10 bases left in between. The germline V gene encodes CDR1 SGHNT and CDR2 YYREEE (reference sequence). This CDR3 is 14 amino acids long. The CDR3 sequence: CASSLGQGRYGYTF. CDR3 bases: TGTGCCAGCAGCTTGGGCCAGGGACGCTATGGCTACACCTTC.

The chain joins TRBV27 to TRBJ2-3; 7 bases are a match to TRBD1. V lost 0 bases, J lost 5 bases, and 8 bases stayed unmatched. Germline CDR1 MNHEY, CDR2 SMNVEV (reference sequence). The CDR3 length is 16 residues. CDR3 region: CASSLSGQPGIDTQYF. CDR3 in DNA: TGTGCCAGCAGTTTATCGGGACAGCCGGGGATAGATACGCAGTATTTT.

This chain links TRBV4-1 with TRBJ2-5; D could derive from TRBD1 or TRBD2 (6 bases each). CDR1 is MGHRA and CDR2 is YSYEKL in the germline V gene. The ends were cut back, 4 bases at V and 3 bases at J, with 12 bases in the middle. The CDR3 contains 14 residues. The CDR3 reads CASSPGGGKETQYF. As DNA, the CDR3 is TGCGCCAGCAGCCCTGGAGGGGGGAAAGAGACCCAGTACTTC.

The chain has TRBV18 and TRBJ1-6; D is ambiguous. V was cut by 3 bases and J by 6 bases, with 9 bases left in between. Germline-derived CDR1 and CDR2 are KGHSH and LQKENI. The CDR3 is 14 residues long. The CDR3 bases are TGTGCCAGCTCACCGTACAGCCTTAATTCACCCCTCCACTTT. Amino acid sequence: CASSPYSLNSPLHF.

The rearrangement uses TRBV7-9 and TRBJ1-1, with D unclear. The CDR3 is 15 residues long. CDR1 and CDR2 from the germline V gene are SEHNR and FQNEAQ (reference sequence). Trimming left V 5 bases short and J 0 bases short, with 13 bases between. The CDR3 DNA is TGTGCCAGCAGCGCGCTAGACATCATGAACACTGAAGCTTTCTTT. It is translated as CASSALDIMNTEAFF.

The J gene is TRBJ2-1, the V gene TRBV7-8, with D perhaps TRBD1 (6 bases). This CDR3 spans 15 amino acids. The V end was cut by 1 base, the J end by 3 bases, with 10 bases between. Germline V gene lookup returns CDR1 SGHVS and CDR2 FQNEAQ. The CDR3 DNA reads TGTGCCAGCAGCTTAGGGGGGACAAACTACAATGAGCAGTTCTTC. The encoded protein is CASSLGGTNYNEQFF.

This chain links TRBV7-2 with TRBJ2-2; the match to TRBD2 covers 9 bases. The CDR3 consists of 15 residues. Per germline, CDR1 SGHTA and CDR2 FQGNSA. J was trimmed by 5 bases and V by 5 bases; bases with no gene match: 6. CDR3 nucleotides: TGTGCCAGCAGCCCGCGGGGGGGGCGAACCGGGGAGCTGTTTTTT. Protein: CASSPRGGRTGELFF.

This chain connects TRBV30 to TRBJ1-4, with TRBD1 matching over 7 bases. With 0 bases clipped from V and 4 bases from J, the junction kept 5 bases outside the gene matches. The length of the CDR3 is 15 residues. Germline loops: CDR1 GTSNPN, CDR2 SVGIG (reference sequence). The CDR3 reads CAWSVGGSDNEKLFF. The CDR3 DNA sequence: TGTGCCTGGAGTGTAGGGGGCTCGGATAATGAAAAACTGTTTTTT.

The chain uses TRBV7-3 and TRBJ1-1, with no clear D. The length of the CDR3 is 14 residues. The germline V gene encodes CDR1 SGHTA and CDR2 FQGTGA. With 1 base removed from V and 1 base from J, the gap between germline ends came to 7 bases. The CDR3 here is CASSLNPTNTEAFF. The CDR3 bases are TGTGCCAGCAGCTTAAACCCGACGAACACTGAAGCTTTCTTT.

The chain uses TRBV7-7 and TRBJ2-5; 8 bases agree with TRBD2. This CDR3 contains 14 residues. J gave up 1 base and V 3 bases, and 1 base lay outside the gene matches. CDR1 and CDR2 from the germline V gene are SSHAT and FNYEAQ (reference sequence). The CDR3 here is CASSFGGGQETQYF. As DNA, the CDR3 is TGTGCCAGCAGCTTCGGGGGGGGCCAAGAGACCCAGTACTTC.

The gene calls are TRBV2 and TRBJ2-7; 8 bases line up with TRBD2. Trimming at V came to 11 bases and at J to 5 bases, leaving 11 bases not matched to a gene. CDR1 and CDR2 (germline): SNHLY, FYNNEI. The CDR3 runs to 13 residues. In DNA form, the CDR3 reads TGTGCCGGAAGGAGCGGGAGCAGAAACGAGCAGTACTTC. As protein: CAGRSGSRNEQYF.

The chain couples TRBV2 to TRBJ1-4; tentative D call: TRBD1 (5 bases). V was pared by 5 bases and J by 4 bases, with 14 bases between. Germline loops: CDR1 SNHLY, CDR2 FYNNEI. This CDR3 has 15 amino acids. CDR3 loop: CASSSAPGGNEKLFF. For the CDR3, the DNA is TGTGCCAGCAGTTCCGCGCCCGGGGGTAATGAAAAACTGTTTTTT.

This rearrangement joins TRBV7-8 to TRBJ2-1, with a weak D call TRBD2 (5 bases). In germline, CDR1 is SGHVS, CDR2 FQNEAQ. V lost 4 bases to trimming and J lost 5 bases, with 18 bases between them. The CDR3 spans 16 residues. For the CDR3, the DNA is TGTGCCAGCAGCTGGAAGAGGGAATTCTTTCACAATGAGCAGTTCTTC. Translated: CASSWKREFFHNEQFF. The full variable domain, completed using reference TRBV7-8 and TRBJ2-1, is GAGVSQSPRYKVAKRGQDVALRCDPISGHVSLFWYQQALGQGPEFLTYFQNEAQLDKSGLPSDRFFAERPEGSVSTLKIQRTQQEDSAVYLCASSWKREFFHNEQFFGPGTRLTVL.

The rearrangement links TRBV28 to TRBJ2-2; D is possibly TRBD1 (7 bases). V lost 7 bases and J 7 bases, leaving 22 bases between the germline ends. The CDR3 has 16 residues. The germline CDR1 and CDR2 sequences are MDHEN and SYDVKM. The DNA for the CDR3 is TGTGCCAGCAACCTTGGGGAGGACAGGCCCCTCGGGGAGCTGTTTTTT. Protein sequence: CASNLGEDRPLGELFF.

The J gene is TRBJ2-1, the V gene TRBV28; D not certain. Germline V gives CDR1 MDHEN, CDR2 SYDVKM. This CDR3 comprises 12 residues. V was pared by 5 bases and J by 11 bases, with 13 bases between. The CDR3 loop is CASSLLSRQQFF. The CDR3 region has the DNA TGTGCCAGCAGTCTACTTTCGCGGCAGCAGTTCTTC.

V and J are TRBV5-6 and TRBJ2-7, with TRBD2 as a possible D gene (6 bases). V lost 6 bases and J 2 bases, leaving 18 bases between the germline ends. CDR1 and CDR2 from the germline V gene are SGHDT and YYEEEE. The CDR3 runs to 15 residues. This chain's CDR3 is CASIEGASVTYEQYF. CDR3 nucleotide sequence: TGTGCCAGCATCGAAGGGGCTAGCGTGACCTACGAGCAGTACTTC.